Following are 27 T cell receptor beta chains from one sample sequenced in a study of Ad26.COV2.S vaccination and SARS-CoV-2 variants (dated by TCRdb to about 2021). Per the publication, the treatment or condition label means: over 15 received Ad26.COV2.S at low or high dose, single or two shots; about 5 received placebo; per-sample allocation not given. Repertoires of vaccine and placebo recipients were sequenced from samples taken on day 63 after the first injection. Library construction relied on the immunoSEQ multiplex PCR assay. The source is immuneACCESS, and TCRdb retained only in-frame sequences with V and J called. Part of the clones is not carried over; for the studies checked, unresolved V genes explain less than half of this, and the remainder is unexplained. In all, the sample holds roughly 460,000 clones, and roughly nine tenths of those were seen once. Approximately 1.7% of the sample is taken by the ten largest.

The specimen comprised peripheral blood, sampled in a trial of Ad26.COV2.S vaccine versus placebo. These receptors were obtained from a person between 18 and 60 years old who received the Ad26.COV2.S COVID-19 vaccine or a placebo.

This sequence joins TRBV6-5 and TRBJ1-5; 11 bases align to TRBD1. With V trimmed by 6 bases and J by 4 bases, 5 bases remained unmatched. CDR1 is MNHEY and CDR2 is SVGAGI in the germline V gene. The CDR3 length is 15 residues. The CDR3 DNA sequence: TGTGCCAGCAGACCGGGACAGGGGGGGAATCAGCCCCAGCATTTT. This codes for CASRPGQGGNQPQHF.

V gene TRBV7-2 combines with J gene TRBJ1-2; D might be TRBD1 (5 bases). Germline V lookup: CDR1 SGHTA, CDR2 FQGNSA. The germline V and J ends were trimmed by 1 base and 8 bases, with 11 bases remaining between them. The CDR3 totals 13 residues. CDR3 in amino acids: CASSLGSGDGYTF. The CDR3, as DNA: TGTGCCAGCAGCTTAGGATCGGGGGACGGCTACACCTTC. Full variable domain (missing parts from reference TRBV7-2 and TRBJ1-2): GAGVSQSPSNKVTEKGKDVELRCDPISGHTALYWYRQSLGQGLEFLIYFQGNSAPDKSGLPSDRFSAERTGGSVSTLTIQRTQQEDSAVYLCASSLGSGDGYTFGSGTRLTVV.

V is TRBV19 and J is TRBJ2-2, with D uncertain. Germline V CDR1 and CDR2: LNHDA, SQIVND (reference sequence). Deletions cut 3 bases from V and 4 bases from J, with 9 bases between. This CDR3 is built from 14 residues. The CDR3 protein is CASSISSTTGELFF. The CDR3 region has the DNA TGTGCCAGTAGTATCTCGTCAACCACCGGGGAGCTGTTTTTT.

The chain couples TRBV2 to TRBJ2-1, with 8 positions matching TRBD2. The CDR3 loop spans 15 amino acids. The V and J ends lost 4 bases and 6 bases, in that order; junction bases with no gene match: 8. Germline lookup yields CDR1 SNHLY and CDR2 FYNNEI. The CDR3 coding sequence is TGTGCCAGCAGTGTCGGGCGGGGGGCGACCAATGAGCAGTTCTTC. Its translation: CASSVGRGATNEQFF. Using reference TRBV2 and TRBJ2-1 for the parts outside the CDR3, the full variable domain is EPEVTQTPSHQVTQMGQEVILRCVPISNHLYFYWYRQILGQKVEFLVSFYNNEISEKSEIFDDQFSVERPDGSNFTLKIRSTKLEDSAMYFCASSVGRGATNEQFFGPGTRLTVL.

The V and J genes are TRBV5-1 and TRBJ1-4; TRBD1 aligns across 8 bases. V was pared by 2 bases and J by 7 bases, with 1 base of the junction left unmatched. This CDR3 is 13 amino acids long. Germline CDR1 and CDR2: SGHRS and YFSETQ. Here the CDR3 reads CASSFGQGEKLFF. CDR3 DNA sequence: TGCGCCAGCAGCTTTGGACAGGGTGAAAAACTGTTTTTT.

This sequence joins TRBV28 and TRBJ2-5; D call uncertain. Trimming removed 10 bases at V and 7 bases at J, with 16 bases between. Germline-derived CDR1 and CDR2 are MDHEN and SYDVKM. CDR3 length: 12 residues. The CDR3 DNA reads TGTGCCACCCATGACGAGATTGGGACCCAGTACTTC. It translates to CATHDEIGTQYF.

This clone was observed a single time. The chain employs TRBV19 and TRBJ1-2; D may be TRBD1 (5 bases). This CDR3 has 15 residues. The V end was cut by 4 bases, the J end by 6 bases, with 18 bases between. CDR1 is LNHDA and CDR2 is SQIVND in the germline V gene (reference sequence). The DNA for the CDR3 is TGTGCCAGTAGTAACTGGGGCAGGAGGCCAGATGGCTACACCTTC. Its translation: CASSNWGRRPDGYTF.

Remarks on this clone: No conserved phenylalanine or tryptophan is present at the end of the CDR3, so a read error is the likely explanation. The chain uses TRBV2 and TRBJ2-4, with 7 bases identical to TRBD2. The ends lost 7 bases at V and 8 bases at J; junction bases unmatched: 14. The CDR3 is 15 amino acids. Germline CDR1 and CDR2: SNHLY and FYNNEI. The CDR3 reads CASKPLAEPGDIQYL. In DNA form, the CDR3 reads TGTGCCAGCAAGCCGCTAGCGGAGCCGGGAGACATTCAGTACCTC.

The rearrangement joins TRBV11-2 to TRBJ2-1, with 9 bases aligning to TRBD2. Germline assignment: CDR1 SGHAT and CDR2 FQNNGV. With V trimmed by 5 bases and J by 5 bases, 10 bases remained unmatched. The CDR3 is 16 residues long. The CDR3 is CASSQLRTSEDNEQFF. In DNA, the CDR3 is TGTGCCAGCAGCCAACTGCGGACTAGCGAGGACAATGAGCAGTTCTTC. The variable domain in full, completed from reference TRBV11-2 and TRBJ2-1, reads EAGVAQSPRYKIIEKRQSVAFWCNPISGHATLYWYQQILGQGPKLLIQFQNNGVVDDSQLPKDRFSAERLKGVDSTLKIQPAKLEDSAVYLCASSQLRTSEDNEQFFGPGTRLTVL.

DNA of the CDR3: TGTGCCAGCAGCTTAACTAGAGGTGAGCAGTTCTTC. This encodes CASSLTRGEQFF. This chain uses TRBV7-9 with TRBJ2-1, with a possible D match to TRBD2 (5 bases). Germline V gives CDR1 SEHNR, CDR2 FQNEAQ (reference sequence). V gave up 2 bases and J gave up 9 bases, with 8 bases separating them. This CDR3 comprises 12 residues.

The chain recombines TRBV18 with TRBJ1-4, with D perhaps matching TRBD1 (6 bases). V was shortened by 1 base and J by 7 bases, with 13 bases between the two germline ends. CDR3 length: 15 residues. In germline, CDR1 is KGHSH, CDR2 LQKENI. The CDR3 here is CASSPLEQGSEKLFF. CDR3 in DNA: TGTGCCAGCTCACCACTGGAACAGGGAAGTGAAAAACTGTTTTTT.

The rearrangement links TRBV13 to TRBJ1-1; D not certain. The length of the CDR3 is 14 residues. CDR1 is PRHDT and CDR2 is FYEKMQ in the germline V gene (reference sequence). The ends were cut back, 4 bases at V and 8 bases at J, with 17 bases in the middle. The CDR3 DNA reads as TGTGCCAGCAGCTCCTTAGGAGGCAACCAAGAAGCTTTCTTT. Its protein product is CASSSLGGNQEAFF.

As DNA, the CDR3 is TGTGCCAGTAGTATAGTCGCCGGCGGCGAGCAGTACTTC. The encoded protein is CASSIVAGGEQYF. The chain couples TRBV19 to TRBJ2-7; D is ambiguous. The CDR3 length is 13 residues. The germline gives CDR1 LNHDA, CDR2 SQIVND (reference sequence). V shed 1 base and J shed 6 bases, with 10 bases lying between them.

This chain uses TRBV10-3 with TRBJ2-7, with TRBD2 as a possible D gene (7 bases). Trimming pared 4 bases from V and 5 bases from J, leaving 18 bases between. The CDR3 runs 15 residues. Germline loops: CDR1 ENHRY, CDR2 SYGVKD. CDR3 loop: CAISGGGGVAHEQYF. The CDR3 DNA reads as TGTGCCATCAGTGGTGGAGGGGGGGTGGCTCACGAGCAGTACTTC.

The CDR3 sequence is CASSLSGSQYEQFF. The CDR3 nucleotides are TGTGCCAGTAGTCTGAGCGGGAGTCAATATGAGCAGTTCTTC. This chain uses TRBV19 with TRBJ2-1; 8 bases are shared with TRBD2. The CDR3 runs to 14 residues. Looked up from germline, CDR1 is LNHDA and CDR2 is SQIVND (reference sequence). The ends lost 5 bases at V and 8 bases at J; junction bases unmatched: 8. Full variable domain (rest looked up from reference TRBV19 and TRBJ2-1): DGGITQSPKYLFRKEGQNVTLSCEQNLNHDAMYWYRQDPGQGLRLIYYSQIVNDFQKGDIAEGYSVSREKKESFPLTVTSAQKNPTAFYLCASSLSGSQYEQFFGPGTRLTVL.

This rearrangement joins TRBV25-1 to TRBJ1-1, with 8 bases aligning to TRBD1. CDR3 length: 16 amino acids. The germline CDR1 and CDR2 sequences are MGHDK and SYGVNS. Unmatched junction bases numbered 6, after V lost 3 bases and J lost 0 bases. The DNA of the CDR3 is TGTGCCAGCAGTGATAGGACAGGGTCGATGAACACTGAAGCTTTCTTT. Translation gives CASSDRTGSMNTEAFF.

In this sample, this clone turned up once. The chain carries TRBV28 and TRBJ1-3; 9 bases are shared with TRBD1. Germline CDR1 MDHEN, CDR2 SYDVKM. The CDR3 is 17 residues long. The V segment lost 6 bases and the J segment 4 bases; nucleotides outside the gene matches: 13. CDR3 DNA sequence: TGTGCCAGCAGGGAACCGGGACAGGGCTCTCGGGGAAACACCATATATTTT. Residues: CASREPGQGSRGNTIYF.

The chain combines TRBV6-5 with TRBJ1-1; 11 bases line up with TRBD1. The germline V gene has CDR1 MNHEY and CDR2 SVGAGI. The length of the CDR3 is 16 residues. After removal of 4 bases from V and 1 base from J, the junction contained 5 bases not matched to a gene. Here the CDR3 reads CASSFTDRGQNTEAFF. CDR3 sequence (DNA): TGTGCCAGCAGTTTTACGGACAGGGGGCAGAACACTGAAGCTTTCTTT.

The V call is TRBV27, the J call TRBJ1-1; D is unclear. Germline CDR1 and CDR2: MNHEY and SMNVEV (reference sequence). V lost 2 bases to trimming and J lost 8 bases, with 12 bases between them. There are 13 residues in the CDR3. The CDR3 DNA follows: TGTGCCAGCAGTTTACCGAGGCGCGGGGAAGCTTTCTTT. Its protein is CASSLPRRGEAFF.

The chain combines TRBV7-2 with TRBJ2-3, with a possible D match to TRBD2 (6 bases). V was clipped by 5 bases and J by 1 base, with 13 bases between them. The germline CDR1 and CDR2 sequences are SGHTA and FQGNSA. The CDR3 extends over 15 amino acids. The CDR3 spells CASSPPGSGTDTQYF. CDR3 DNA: TGTGCCAGCAGCCCCCCCGGGAGTGGCACAGATACGCAGTATTTT.

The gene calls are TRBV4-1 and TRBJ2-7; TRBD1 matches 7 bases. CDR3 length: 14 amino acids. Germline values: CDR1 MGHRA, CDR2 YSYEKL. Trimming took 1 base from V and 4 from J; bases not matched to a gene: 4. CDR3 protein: CASSQGDSTYEQYF. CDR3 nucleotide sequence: TGCGCCAGCAGCCAAGGGGACAGCACTTACGAGCAGTACTTC.

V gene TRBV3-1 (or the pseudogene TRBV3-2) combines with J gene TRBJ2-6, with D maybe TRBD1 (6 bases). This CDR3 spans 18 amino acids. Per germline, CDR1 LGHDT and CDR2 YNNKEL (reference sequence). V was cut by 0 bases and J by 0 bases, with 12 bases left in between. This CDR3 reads CASSQDLGASSGANVLTF. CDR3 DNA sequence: TGTGCCAGCAGCCAAGATCTGGGGGCCAGCTCTGGGGCCAACGTCCTGACTTTC.

CDR3 sequence (DNA): TGTGCCAGCTCACCACTGGACGGCTTGAGCTCTGGAAACACCATATATTTT. The encoded protein is CASSPLDGLSSGNTIYF. The rearrangement joins TRBV18 to TRBJ1-3, with D unclear. Trimming removed 1 base at V and 0 bases at J, with 13 bases between. This CDR3 is 17 amino acids long. CDR1 and CDR2 from the germline V gene are KGHSH and LQKENI.

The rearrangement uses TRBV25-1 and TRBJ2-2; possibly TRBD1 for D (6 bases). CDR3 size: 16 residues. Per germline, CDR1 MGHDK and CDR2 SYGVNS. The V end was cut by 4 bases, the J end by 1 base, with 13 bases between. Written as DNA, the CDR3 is TGTGCCAGCAGTGCTAGGGTGGACAGGAACACCGGGGAGCTGTTTTTT. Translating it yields CASSARVDRNTGELFF. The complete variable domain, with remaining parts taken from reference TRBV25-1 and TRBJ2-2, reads EADIYQTPRYLVIGTGKKITLECSQTMGHDKMYWYQQDPGMELHLIHYSYGVNSTEKGDLSSESTVSRIRTEHFPLTLESARPSHTSQYLCASSARVDRNTGELFFGEGSRLTVL.

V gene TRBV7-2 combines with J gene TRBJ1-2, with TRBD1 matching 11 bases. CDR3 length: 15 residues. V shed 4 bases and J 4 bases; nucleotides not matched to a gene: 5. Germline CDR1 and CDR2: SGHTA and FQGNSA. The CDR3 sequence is CASSSGGTGGYGYTF. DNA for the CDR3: TGTGCCAGCAGCTCTGGGGGGACAGGGGGCTATGGCTACACCTTC.

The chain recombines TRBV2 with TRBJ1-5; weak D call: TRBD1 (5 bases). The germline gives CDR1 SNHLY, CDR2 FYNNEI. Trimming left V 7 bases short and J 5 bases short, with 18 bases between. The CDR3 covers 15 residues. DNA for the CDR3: TGTGCCAGCAATCCAACGGGGGGTGTTGATCAGCCCCAGCATTTT. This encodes CASNPTGGVDQPQHF. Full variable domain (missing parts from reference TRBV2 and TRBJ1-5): EPEVTQTPSHQVTQMGQEVILRCVPISNHLYFYWYRQILGQKVEFLVSFYNNEISEKSEIFDDQFSVERPDGSNFTLKIRSTKLEDSAMYFCASNPTGGVDQPQHFGDGTRLSIL.

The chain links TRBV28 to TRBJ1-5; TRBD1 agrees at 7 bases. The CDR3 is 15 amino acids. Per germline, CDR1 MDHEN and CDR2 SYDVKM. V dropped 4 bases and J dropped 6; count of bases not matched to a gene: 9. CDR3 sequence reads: CASSSTGTTGQPQHF. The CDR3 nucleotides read TGTGCCAGCAGTTCGACAGGGACTACAGGTCAGCCCCAGCATTTT.